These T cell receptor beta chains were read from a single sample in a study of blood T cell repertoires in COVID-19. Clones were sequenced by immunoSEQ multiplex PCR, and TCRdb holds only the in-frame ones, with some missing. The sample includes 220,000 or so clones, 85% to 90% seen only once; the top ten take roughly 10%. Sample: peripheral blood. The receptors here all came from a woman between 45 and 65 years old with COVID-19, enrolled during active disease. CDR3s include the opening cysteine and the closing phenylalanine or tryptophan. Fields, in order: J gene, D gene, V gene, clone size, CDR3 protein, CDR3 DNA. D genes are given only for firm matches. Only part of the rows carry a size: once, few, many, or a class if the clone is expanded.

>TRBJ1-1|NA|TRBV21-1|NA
CASSKVGRDWENTEAFF
TGTGCCAGCAGCAAAGTAGGGCGGGATTGGGAAAACACTGAAGCTTTCTTT
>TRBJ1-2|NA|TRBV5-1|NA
CASNRGAGFDYGYTF
TGCGCCAGCAACCGGGGGGCAGGGTTTGACTATGGCTACACCTTC
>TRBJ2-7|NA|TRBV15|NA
CATSRIQGYEQYF
TGTGCCACCAGCAGGATACAGGGCTACGAGCAGTACTTC
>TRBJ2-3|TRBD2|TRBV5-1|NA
CASSLSLAGGHTDTQYF
TGCGCCAGCAGCCTTTCCCTAGCGGGGGGCCACACAGATACGCAGTATTTT
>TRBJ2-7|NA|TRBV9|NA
CASSVASTSYEQYF
TGTGCCAGCAGCGTAGCTAGTACCTCCTACGAGCAGTACTTC
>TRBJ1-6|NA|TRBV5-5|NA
CASSLSGGAVTYNSPLHF
TGTGCCAGCAGCCTAAGCGGGGGGGCGGTAACCTATAATTCACCCCTCCACTTT
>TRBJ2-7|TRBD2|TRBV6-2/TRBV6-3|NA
CASSYVRGGYEQYF
TGTGCCAGCAGTTACGTCCGGGGGGGCTACGAGCAGTACTTC
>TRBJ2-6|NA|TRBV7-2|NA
CASSRSSGANVLTF
TGTGCCAGCAGCCGGAGCTCTGGGGCCAACGTCCTGACTTTC
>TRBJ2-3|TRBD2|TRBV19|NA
CASSSWERGGRDTQYF
TGTGCCAGTAGCTCCTGGGAGCGGGGGGGCCGCGATACGCAGTATTTT
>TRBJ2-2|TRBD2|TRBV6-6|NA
CASSSGGAAGELFF
TGTGCCAGCAGTAGCGGGGGGGCGGCCGGGGAGCTGTTTTTT
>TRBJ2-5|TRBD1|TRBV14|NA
CASSPGQGLSETQYF
TGTGCCAGCAGCCCGGGACAGGGCTTGTCGGAGACCCAGTACTTC
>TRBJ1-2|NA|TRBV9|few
CASSPLARSGYGYTF
TGTGCCAGCAGCCCCCTCGCGAGGTCTGGCTATGGCTACACCTTC
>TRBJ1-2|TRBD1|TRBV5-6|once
CASSLVRGRDYGYTF
TGTGCCAGCAGCTTGGTTAGGGGGCGAGACTATGGCTACACCTTC
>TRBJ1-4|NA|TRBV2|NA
CASSVGGSNEKLFF
TGTGCCAGCAGTGTCGGGGGTTCCAATGAAAAACTGTTTTTT
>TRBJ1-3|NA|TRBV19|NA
CASTPGTPRGNTIYF
TGTGCCAGTACCCCTGGGACACCTCGAGGAAACACCATATATTTT
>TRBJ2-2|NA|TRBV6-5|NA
CASSSLGGAVAGELFF
TGTGCCAGCAGTTCCCTGGGGGGGGCTGTCGCCGGGGAGCTGTTTTTT
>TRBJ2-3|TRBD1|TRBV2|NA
CASRLDRANTDTQYF
TGTGCCAGCAGATTGGACAGGGCAAACACAGATACGCAGTATTTT
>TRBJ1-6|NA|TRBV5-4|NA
CASSFQVADNSPLHF
TGTGCCAGCAGCTTTCAGGTGGCTGACAATTCACCCCTCCACTTT
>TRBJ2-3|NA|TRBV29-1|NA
CSVGGFTDTQYF
TGCAGCGTGGGAGGATTCACAGATACGCAGTATTTT
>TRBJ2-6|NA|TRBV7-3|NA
CASSLNTPGANVLTF
TGTGCCAGCAGCTTAAACACCCCTGGGGCCAACGTCCTGACTTTC
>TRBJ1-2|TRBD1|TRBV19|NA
CASSPRTGNYGYTF
TGTGCCAGTAGTCCCAGGACAGGGAACTATGGCTACACCTTC
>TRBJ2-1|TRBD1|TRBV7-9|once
CASSIGQGEREQFF
TGTGCCAGCAGCATAGGACAGGGGGAGCGGGAGCAGTTCTTC
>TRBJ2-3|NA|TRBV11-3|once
CASSSTRETQYF
TGTGCCAGCAGCTCTACTCGAGAGACGCAGTATTTT
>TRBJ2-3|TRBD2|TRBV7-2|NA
CASSLAPGLARDTQYF
TGTGCCAGCAGCTTAGCGCCCGGACTAGCACGGGATACGCAGTATTTT
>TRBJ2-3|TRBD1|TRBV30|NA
CAWRTGGSGTDTQYF
TGTGCCTGGAGAACAGGGGGGTCAGGCACAGATACGCAGTATTTT
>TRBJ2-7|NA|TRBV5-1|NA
CASSLSPLTDYEQYF
TGCGCCAGCAGCTTGTCCCCGCTGACAGATTACGAGCAGTACTTC
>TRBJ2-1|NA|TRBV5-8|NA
CASSLGLYNEQFF
TGTGCCAGCAGCTTGGGGCTTTACAATGAGCAGTTCTTC
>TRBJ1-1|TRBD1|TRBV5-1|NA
CASSLEQGHTEAFF
TGCGCCAGCAGCTTGGAACAGGGGCACACTGAAGCTTTCTTT
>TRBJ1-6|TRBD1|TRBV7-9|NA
CASSHGTDNSPLHF
TGTGCCAGCAGCCACGGGACAGACAATTCACCCCTCCACTTT
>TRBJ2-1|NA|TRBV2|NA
CASSEVGRSYNEQFF
TGTGCCAGCAGTGAAGTGGGCCGTAGTTACAATGAGCAGTTCTTC
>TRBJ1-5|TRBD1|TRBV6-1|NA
CASSEAWTGASNQPQHF
TGTGCCAGCAGTGAGGCCTGGACAGGGGCCTCCAATCAGCCCCAGCATTTT
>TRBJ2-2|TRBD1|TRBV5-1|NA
CASSSDRGSHTGELFF
TGCGCCAGCAGCTCGGACAGGGGCTCCCACACCGGGGAGCTGTTTTTT
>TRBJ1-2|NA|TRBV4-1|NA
CASSPPGLAGYYGYTF
TGCGCCAGCAGCCCCCCGGGGTTGGCGGGATACTATGGCTACACCTTC
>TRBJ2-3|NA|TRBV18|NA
CASSPPTADTQYF
TGTGCCAGCTCACCACCTACAGCAGATACGCAGTATTTT
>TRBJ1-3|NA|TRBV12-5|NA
CASGSGNTIYF
TGTGCTAGTGGTTCCGGGAACACCATATATTTT
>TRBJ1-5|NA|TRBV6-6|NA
CASSTYRASNQPQHF
TGTGCCAGCAGTACTTACAGGGCTAGCAATCAGCCCCAGCATTTT
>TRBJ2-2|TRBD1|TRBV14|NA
CASSQGRGPGGELFF
TGTGCCAGCAGCCAAGGAAGGGGGCCGGGCGGGGAGCTGTTTTTT
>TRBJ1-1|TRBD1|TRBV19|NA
CASSILRGTANTEAFF
TGTGCCAGTAGTATATTAAGAGGGACAGCAAACACTGAAGCTTTCTTT
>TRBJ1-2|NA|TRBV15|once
CATRDTGEGYTF
TGTGCCACCCGGGACACGGGTGAGGGCTACACCTTC
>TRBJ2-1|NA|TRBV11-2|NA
CASSLQGLRYNEQFF
TGTGCCAGCAGCCTACAGGGTCTGAGGTACAATGAGCAGTTCTTC
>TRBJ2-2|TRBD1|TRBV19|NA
CATRDRGNTGELFF
TGTGCCACCCGGGACAGGGGGAACACCGGGGAGCTGTTTTTT
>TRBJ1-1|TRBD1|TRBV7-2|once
CASSSHRGRWGNTEAFF
TGTGCCAGCAGCTCTCACAGGGGGCGCTGGGGGAACACTGAAGCTTTCTTT
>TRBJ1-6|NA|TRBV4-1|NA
CASSQGGRTVNSPLHF
TGCGCCAGCAGCCAAGGAGGGAGGACCGTCAATTCACCCCTCCACTTT
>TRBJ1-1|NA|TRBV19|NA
CASNTGSMGTEAFF
TGTGCCAGTAATACAGGGTCGATGGGCACTGAAGCTTTCTTT
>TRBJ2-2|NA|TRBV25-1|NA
CASSVGGTGELFF
TGTGCCAGCAGTGTAGGAGGGACCGGGGAGCTGTTTTTT
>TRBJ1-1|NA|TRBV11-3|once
CASVRNTEAFF
TGTGCCAGCGTGAGGAACACTGAAGCTTTCTTT
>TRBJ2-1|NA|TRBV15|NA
CATSRVRLGGDEQFF
TGTGCCACCAGCAGAGTTCGACTAGGCGGGGATGAGCAGTTCTTC
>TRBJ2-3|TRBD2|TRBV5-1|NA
CASSLLSGASTDTQYF
TGCGCCAGCAGCTTACTTAGCGGGGCCAGCACAGATACGCAGTATTTT
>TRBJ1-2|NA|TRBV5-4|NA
CASSLDRIRTTGYTF
TGTGCCAGCAGCTTGGATAGGATAAGGACTACCGGCTACACCTTC
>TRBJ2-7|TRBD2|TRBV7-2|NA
CASSLGSAGAYEQYF
TGTGCCAGCAGCTTAGGCTCGGCGGGGGCCTACGAGCAGTACTTC
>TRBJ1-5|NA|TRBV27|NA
CASSGDGVRGNQPQHF
TGTGCCAGCAGCGGAGACGGTGTTAGAGGGAATCAGCCCCAGCATTTT
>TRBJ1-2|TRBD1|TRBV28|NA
CASSLTGFMNGYTF
TGTGCCAGCAGCCTGACAGGGTTCATGAATGGCTACACCTTC
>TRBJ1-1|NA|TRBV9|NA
CASSVAYGPEAFF
TGTGCCAGCAGCGTAGCCTATGGGCCTGAAGCTTTCTTT
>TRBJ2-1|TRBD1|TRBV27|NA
CATRTGYYNEQFF
TGTGCCACCCGGACAGGGTACTACAATGAGCAGTTCTTC
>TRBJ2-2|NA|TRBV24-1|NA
CATSVGSHTGELFF
TGTGCCACCAGTGTTGGGAGTCACACCGGGGAGCTGTTTTTT
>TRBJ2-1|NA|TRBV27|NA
CASSLVGGPHNEQFF
TGTGCCAGCAGTTTAGTGGGGGGGCCCCACAATGAGCAGTTCTTC
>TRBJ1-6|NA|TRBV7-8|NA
CASSPREDSPLHF
TGTGCCAGCAGCCCGAGAGAGGATTCACCCCTCCACTTT
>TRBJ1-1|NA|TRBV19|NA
CASSRPRGNTEAFF
TGTGCCAGTAGTAGGCCCCGAGGGAACACTGAAGCTTTCTTT